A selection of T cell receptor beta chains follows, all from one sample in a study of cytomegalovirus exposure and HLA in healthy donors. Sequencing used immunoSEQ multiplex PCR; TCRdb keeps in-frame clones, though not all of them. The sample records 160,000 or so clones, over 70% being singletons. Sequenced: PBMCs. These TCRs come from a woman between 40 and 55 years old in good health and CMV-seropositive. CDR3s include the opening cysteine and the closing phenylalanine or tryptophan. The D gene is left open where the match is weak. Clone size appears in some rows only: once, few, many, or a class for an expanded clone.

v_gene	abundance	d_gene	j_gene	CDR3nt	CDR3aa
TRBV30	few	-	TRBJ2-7	TGTGCCTGGAGTGCTAAAAACGAGCAGTACTTC	CAWSAKNEQYF
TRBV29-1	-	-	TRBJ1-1	TGCAGCACAACTAGCGGGGGTGGGGTCTGGAACACTGAAGCTTTCTTT	CSTTSGGGVWNTEAFF
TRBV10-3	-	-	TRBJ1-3	TGTGCCATCAGTGAGCCGGGGGTTGGAAACACCATATATTTT	CAISEPGVGNTIYF
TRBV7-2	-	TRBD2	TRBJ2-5	TGTGCCAGCAGCACGGCTAGCGGGGGCGGGACCCAGTACTTC	CASSTASGGGTQYF
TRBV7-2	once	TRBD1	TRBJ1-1	TGTGCCAGCAGCTTATTCCATCAGGGGGCGAGCACTGAAGCTTTCTTT	CASSLFHQGASTEAFF
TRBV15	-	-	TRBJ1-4	TGTGCCACCAGCGGACAAGCAACTAATGAAAAACTGTTTTTT	CATSGQATNEKLFF
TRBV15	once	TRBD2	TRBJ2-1	TGTGCCACCAGACCTGGACTAGCGGGGTACAATGAGCAGTTCTTC	CATRPGLAGYNEQFF
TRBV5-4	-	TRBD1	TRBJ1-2	TGTGCCAGCTTCCCGGGAGGGGGCTTTTTCCATGGCTACACCTTC	CASFPGGGFFHGYTF
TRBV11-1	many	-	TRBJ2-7	TGTGCCAGCAGCTTATTATCCGGGGGCTCCTACGAGCAGTACTTC	CASSLLSGGSYEQYF
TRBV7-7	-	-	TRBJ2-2	TGTGCTAGCAGCTTCTTTGTCGAGTCCGGGGAGCTGTTTTTT	CASSFFVESGELFF
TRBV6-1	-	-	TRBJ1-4	TGTGCCAGCCAGTGGTTCCTAGGGGATGAAAAACTGTTTTTT	CASQWFLGDEKLFF
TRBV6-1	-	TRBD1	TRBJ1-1	TGTGCCAGCAGTGAAGCGCTTCGGACAGGGTGGGCTGAAGCTTTCTTT	CASSEALRTGWAEAFF
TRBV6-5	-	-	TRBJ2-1	TGTGCCAGAGGGACAAAGCACAATGAGCAGTTCTTC	CARGTKHNEQFF
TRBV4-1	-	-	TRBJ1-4	TGCGCCAGCAGCGTGACTTTAACCTATGAAAAACTGTTTTTT	CASSVTLTYEKLFF
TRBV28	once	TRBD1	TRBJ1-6	TGTGCCAGCAGAAAACGGGACAGGGGCAGTTCACCCCTCCACTTT	CASRKRDRGSSPLHF
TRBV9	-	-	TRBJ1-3	TGTGCCAGCAGCGTAGCCCTTGCTGGAAACACCATATATTTT	CASSVALAGNTIYF
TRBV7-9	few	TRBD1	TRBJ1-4	TGTTCCAGCAGCTCTCCACTAGACAGGGAAAGGGAAAAACTGTTTTTT	CSSSSPLDREREKLFF
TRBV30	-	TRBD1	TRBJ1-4	TGTGCCTGGAGTGTACAAGGCCCAGGGGGAGAAAAACTGTTTTTT	CAWSVQGPGGEKLFF
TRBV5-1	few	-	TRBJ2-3	TGCGCCAGCAGCTTGAGGGGGACACGCACAGATACGCAGTATTTT	CASSLRGTRTDTQYF
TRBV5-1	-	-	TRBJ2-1	TGCGCCAGCAGCCCGGCGACTAGTCTGTTCTTC	CASSPATSLFF
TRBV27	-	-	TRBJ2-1	TGTGCCAGCAGTTCCGCAACAGGGCCATCTTACAATGAGCAGTTCTTC	CASSSATGPSYNEQFF
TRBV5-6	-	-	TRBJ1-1	TGTGCCAGCAGCTTGGTGGGGGCGTGGAACACTGAAGCTTTCTTT	CASSLVGAWNTEAFF
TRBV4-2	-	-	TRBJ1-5	TGTGCCAGCAGCCAACATTTTGCAGGCGTTCTTGATCAGCCCCAGCATTTT	CASSQHFAGVLDQPQHF
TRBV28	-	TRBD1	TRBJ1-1	TGTGCCAGCAAAAAAGGGGGCTTGGGCGCGAACACTGAAGCTTTCTTT	CASKKGGLGANTEAFF
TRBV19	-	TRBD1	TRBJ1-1	TGTGCCAGTAGTATAGGCACAGGGGCCCCTGAAGCTTTCTTT	CASSIGTGAPEAFF
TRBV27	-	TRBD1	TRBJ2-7	TGTGCCAGCAGTTCACCCGGGGACAGGCAAGAGCAGTACTTC	CASSSPGDRQEQYF
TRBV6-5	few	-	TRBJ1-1	TGTGCCAGCATCCAGAGAGACATACGCACTGAAGCTTTCTTT	CASIQRDIRTEAFF
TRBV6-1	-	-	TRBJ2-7	TGTGCCAGCAGTGCTTTCAATCGGTGGCAGTACTTC	CASSAFNRWQYF
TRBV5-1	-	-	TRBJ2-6	TGCGCCAGCAGCTTTGGGGGGACCGGGGCCAACGTCCTGACTTTC	CASSFGGTGANVLTF
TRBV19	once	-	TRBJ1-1	TGTGCCACTACGACAGGATCTAACACTGAAGCTTTCTTT	CATTTGSNTEAFF
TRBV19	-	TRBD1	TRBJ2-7	TGTGCCAGTAGTGTTCCGGGACAGGGGAGCTACGAGCAGTACTTC	CASSVPGQGSYEQYF
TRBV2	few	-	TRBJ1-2	TGTGCCAGCAGCCTACTTTTACGACAGACGACTAACTATGGCTACACCTTC	CASSLLLRQTTNYGYTF
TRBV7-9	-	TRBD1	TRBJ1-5	TGTGCCAGCAGCTTCTCCGGGACAGGGGGTAATCAGCCCCAGCATTTT	CASSFSGTGGNQPQHF
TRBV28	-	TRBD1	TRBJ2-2	TGTGCCAGCAGGGGAAGGCAGGGGGTAACCGGGGAGCTGTTTTTT	CASRGRQGVTGELFF
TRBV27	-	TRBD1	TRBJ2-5	TGTGCCAGCAGTTCCCAGATCGGGACAGGGTCAACAAAGACCCAGTACTTC	CASSSQIGTGSTKTQYF
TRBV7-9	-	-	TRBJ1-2	TGTGCCAGCAGCCCCTGGGACATTCGGACCTACACCTTC	CASSPWDIRTYTF
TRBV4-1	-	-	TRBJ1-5	TGCGCCAGCAGCCACAGTCTGGGCAATCAGCCCCAGCATTTT	CASSHSLGNQPQHF
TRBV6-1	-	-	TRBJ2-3	TGTGCCACCCTCCCGGGGGATTTTCGCACAGATACGCAGTATTTT	CATLPGDFRTDTQYF
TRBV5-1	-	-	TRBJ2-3	TGCGCCAGCAGCTTAGGCGACAGGAACACAGATACGCAGTATTTT	CASSLGDRNTDTQYF
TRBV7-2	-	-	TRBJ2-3	TGTGCCAGCAGCTTAGGAGAGACAAACCACCGACACACAGATACGCAGTATTTT	CASSLGETNHRHTDTQYF
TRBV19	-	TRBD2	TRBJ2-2	TGTGCCAGTAGGGAGCGGGGAACGAACACCGGGGAGCTGTTTTTT	CASRERGTNTGELFF
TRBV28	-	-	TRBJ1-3	TGTGCCAGCAGTTTTCAGGGATCTGGAAACACCATATATTTT	CASSFQGSGNTIYF
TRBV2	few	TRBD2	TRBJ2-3	TGTGCCAGCAATGATAATAGCGGGGGGACCGGGGATACGCAGTATTTT	CASNDNSGGTGDTQYF
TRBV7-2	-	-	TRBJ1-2	TGTGCCAGCAGCTTATACCGCGGTGGCTACACCTTC	CASSLYRGGYTF
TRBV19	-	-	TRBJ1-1	TGTGCCAGTACGGGAAGAAACACTGAAGCTTTCTTT	CASTGRNTEAFF
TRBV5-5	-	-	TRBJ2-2	TGTGCCAGCAGCCCTACGTCAGGGCTTAGGTACACCGGGGAGCTGTTTTTT	CASSPTSGLRYTGELFF
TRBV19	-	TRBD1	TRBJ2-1	TGTGCCACAACCGACAGGGGTTTTGGCAATGAGCAGTTCTTC	CATTDRGFGNEQFF
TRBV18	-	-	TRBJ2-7	TGTGCCAGCTCAAGGGGCGCAGTCACCTACGAGCAGTACTTC	CASSRGAVTYEQYF
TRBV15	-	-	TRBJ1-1	TGTGCCACCAGCAGCTCGGAGGGAAGGACTGAAGCTTTCTTT	CATSSSEGRTEAFF
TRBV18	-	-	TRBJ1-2	TGTGCCAGCTCACCCCCGGGTAACTATGGCTACACCTTC	CASSPPGNYGYTF
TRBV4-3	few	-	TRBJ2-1	TGCGCCAGCAGCCAAGGTTTTAGCGGAGACAATGAGCAGTTCTTC	CASSQGFSGDNEQFF
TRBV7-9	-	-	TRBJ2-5	TGTGCCAGCAGCCCGGGAGTGTTCGAGACCCAGTACTTC	CASSPGVFETQYF
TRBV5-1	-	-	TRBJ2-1	TGCGCCAGCAGCTTGGATTCCTCCTCCTACAATGAGCAGTTCTTC	CASSLDSSSYNEQFF
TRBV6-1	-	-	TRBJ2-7	TGTGCCAGCAGTGAAGTCCATCACAGATCCTACGAGCAGTACTTC	CASSEVHHRSYEQYF
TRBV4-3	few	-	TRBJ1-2	TGCGCCAGCAGCCCAAACGGACAGATTAACTATGGCTACACCTTC	CASSPNGQINYGYTF
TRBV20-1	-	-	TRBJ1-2	TGCAGTGCTCCTAGGCTTTCAGGCTACACCTTC	CSAPRLSGYTF
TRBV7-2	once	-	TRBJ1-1	TGTGCCAGCAGCTTAGAGGGAGGGGTCACTGAAGCTTTCTTT	CASSLEGGVTEAFF
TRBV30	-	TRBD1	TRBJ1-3	TGTGCCTGGAGTGTAGGGGGCGCAGGAAACACCATATATTTT	CAWSVGGAGNTIYF
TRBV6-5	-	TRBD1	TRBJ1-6	TGTGCCAGCAGTTACGGGGACAGGGATTCACCCCTCCACTTT	CASSYGDRDSPLHF